The entry below gives a single TCR beta chain sequence along with its context. The data were obtained in a study of blood T cell repertoires in COVID-19. Study information: Specimens from acute and convalescent COVID-19 originated in the United States, Italy and Spain.

Libraries were prepared by immunoSEQ multiplex PCR; TCRdb keeps only in-frame clonotypes and omits some of them. The sample records about 82,000 clones, about four fifths being singletons. From germline, CDR1 is KGHSH and CDR2 LQKENI. The CDR3 runs to 14 residues. V was pared by 3 bases and J by 3 bases, with 9 bases between. This chain joins TRBV18 and TRBJ1-5; a weak D match, TRBD1 (5 bases). Sequenced: peripheral blood. The origin of this receptor is an older woman with acute or convalescent COVID-19. In DNA form, the CDR3 reads TGTGCCAGCTCACCCCAGGGTTACAATCAGCCCCAGCATTTT. This gives the protein CASSPQGYNQPQHF.